The TCR beta chain described here comes from a study of cytotoxic CD8 clonotypes in ibrutinib-treated CLL. The wider study: Productive templates per sample averaged roughly 230,000; productive rearrangements, 85,000 to 95,000. Findings and caveats of the study: Among the clonotypes, public ones were uncommon and contracted or held stable on treatment. Sampling times, which were not matched between the groups, differed between sustained-remission patients and progressing patients.

The CDR3 covers 14 residues. From germline, CDR1 is SNHLY and CDR2 FYNNEI. V was shortened by 1 base and J by 5 bases, with 11 bases between the two germline ends. This clone was seen more than once but under ten times. Its antigen is undetermined. The assay was immunoSEQ multiplex PCR, and TCRdb's table has in-frame clones only and misses some. This sample yields about 45,000 clones, of which just over 65% are seen a single time; roughly 21% belongs to the top ten. The V gene is TRBV2, the J gene TRBJ2-5; D may match TRBD1 or TRBD2 (5 bases each). Here the sequenced sample was PBMCs, taken after 24 months of ibrutinib treatment. The source of this sequence is a human donor with chronic lymphocytic leukemia. CDR3 region: CASSEGGRRETQYF. CDR3 nucleotides: TGTGCCAGCAGTGAAGGGGGACGGCGGGAGACCCAGTACTTC.